One sample yielded the 12 T cell receptor beta chains listed below, sequenced in a study of blood T cells in healthy people across ages. Primers used in a second PCR of roughly 6 to 11 cycles were a sample-barcoded 5' primer and a J-beta primer mix. TCRdb reprocessed the 5' RACE reads via MiXCR and lists one record per CDR3 protein. The sample lists approximately 1.5 million distinct CDR3 sequences; approximately 43% were seen once. The specimen was blood. Receptors were obtained from a woman between 18 and 30 years old in good health.

This clonotype came up a few times. This chain links TRBV2 with TRBJ2-1; 9 nucleotides match TRBD1. In germline, CDR1 is SNHLY, CDR2 FYNNEI. The CDR3 consists of 12 residues. The V segment lost 7 bases and the J segment 8 bases; nucleotides outside the gene matches: 3. CDR3 in DNA: TGTGCCAGCATTCGGGACAGGGATGAGCAGTTCTTC. Translation: CASIRDRDEQFF.

The rearrangement joins TRBV24-1 to TRBJ2-1; 8 positions agree with TRBD1. Losses at the gene ends were 4 bases for V and 1 base for J; bases not matched to a gene: 5. CDR3 length equals 16 residues. CDR1 and CDR2 from the germline V gene are KGHDR and SFDVKD. CDR3 nucleotides: TGTGCCACCAGTGACACACAGGGGGTTTCCTACAATGAGCAGTTCTTC. Translation gives CATSDTQGVSYNEQFF.

This clonotype appeared a few times. This chain uses TRBV9 with TRBJ2-1, with 10 bases matching TRBD2. J gave up 5 bases and V 4 bases, and 6 bases lay outside the gene matches. CDR1 SGDLS and CDR2 YYNGEE come from the germline V gene. The CDR3 loop spans 15 amino acids. The CDR3, as DNA: TGTGCCAGCAGCCGACTAAGCGGGAGGGACAATGAGCAGTTCTTC. Protein: CASSRLSGRDNEQFF.

The V call is TRBV15, the J call TRBJ1-1; 8 nucleotides match TRBD1. The ends lost 4 bases at V and 5 bases at J; junction bases unmatched: 6. Germline assignment: CDR1 LNHNV and CDR2 YYDKDF (reference sequence). This CDR3 spans 14 amino acids. In DNA form, the CDR3 reads TGTGCCACCAGCACTAGACAGGGGCGGACTGAAGCTTTCTTT. It encodes CATSTRQGRTEAFF.

The genes are TRBV3-1 and TRBJ1-5, with D perhaps matching TRBD1 (5 bases). Trimming removed 3 bases at V and 9 bases at J, with 9 bases between. This CDR3 region has 12 residues. Looked up from germline, CDR1 is LGHDT and CDR2 is YNNKEL (reference sequence). In nucleotides, the CDR3 is TGTGCCAGCAGCCACAGGGATCGGCCCCAGCATTTT. It encodes CASSHRDRPQHF.

This clonotype has a single count. J is TRBJ2-7 and V is TRBV7-2; possible D gene TRBD2, 5 bases. With 5 bases removed from V and 7 bases from J, the gap between germline ends came to 21 bases. The CDR3 covers 15 residues. The germline CDR1 and CDR2 sequences are SGHTA and FQGNSA. The CDR3 reads CASSPPGVTYNEQYF. Written as DNA, the CDR3 is TGTGCCAGCAGCCCCCCCGGGGTTACCTACAATGAGCAGTACTTC.

V gene TRBV6-1 combines with J gene TRBJ1-3; TRBD1 matches 10 bases. With V trimmed by 7 bases and J by 0 bases, 9 bases remained unmatched. Germline CDR1 and CDR2: MNHNS and SASEGT. The CDR3 has 17 residues. CDR3 sequence (DNA): TGTGCCAGCACCCCGGGACAGGGGACCTACTCTGGAAACACCATATATTTT. This sequence encodes CASTPGQGTYSGNTIYF.

This chain links TRBV28 with TRBJ1-2; 9 bases agree with TRBD1. J lost 7 bases, V lost 5 bases, and 8 bases had no gene match. CDR3 size: 14 residues. Germline V lookup: CDR1 MDHEN, CDR2 SYDVKM. In nucleotides, the CDR3 is TGTGCCAGCAGTATGCCCAACAGGGGGCTTGGCTACACCTTC. It yields the protein CASSMPNRGLGYTF.

This clonotype has a handful of counts. The chain recombines TRBV28 with TRBJ2-1; D could derive from TRBD1 or TRBD2 (5 bases each). V was trimmed by 6 bases and J by 4 bases, leaving 16 bases between them. The germline V gene has CDR1 MDHEN and CDR2 SYDVKM. The CDR3 is 15 amino acids. The CDR3 is CASSTMGVRYNEQFF. For the CDR3, the DNA is TGTGCCAGCAGCACTATGGGGGTTAGATACAATGAGCAGTTCTTC.

The sample holds a few counts of this clonotype. The chain carries TRBV7-2 and TRBJ2-7; D could derive from TRBD1 or TRBD2 (5 bases each). The CDR3 has 16 residues. Germline V gene sequence: CDR1 SGHTA, CDR2 FQGNSA. Trimming shortened V by 1 base and J by 1 base, and 14 bases separated the two germline ends. The CDR3 bases are TGTGCCAGCAGCTTAGGGAGTCGGGGCCAATCCTACGAGCAGTACTTC. Translated, it gives CASSLGSRGQSYEQYF.

This clonotype was counted only a few times. At one boundary the junction diverges from the germline segment, which might be a read error. This sequence joins TRBV12-3 or TRBV12-4 and TRBJ1-5, with 7 bases fitting TRBD1. The CDR3 runs to 15 residues. CDR3 region: CASSLAPGGNQPQHF. In DNA form, the CDR3 reads TGTGCCAGCAGCTTAGCCCCAGGGGGTAATCAGCCCCAGCATTTT.

This sequence joins TRBV12-3 or TRBV12-4 and TRBJ1-5; 11 positions match TRBD1. Germline trimming cut 6 bases from V and 5 bases from J; bases unmatched to any gene: 15. The length of the CDR3 is 18 residues. This chain's CDR3 is CASSNRDRGSLEDQPQHF. DNA for the CDR3: TGTGCCAGCAGCAACCGGGACAGGGGGTCTTTAGAGGATCAGCCCCAGCATTTT.